Following are 18 T cell receptor beta chains from one sample sequenced in a study of shared clonotypes between healthy human individuals. The protocol was immunoSEQ multiplex PCR, while the TCRdb copy is restricted to in-frame clones and leaves out a portion. This table has millions of clones, roughly 93% appearing once. The specimen was naive CD4+ T cells from PBMCs. This sample's subset: CD45RA+ positively selected. These receptor sequences come from a man aged 18 to 29 in good health. Some clones in this sample may be carry-over from other donors' samples.

Concerning this clone: The same CDR3 is also encoded by other DNA sequences in this sample. This chain links TRBV28 with TRBJ1-1; TRBD1 matches 9 bases. V shed 2 bases and J 11 bases; nucleotides not matched to a gene: 9. Germline values: CDR1 MDHEN, CDR2 SYDVKM. The CDR3 extends over 14 amino acids. CDR3 region: CASSLTGGAGEAFF. The CDR3 coding sequence is TGTGCCAGCAGTTTAACAGGGGGCGCGGGTGAGGCTTTCTTT.

The V call is TRBV7-9, the J call TRBJ2-1; D uncertain. CDR1 is SEHNR and CDR2 is FQNEAQ in the germline V gene (reference sequence). The CDR3 is made up of 13 amino acids. Trimming took 2 bases from V and 5 from J, leaving 7 bases between them. The CDR3 region has the DNA TGTGCCAGCAGCTTAAATCAAAACAATGAGCAGTTCTTC. The encoded protein is CASSLNQNNEQFF.

The chain has TRBV18 and TRBJ2-1; D unclear. The germline V gene has CDR1 KGHSH and CDR2 LQKENI. Trimming removed 3 bases at V and 2 bases at J, with 8 bases between. This CDR3 has 14 amino acids. The CDR3 nucleotides read TGTGCCAGCTCACCTCCCGACGCCTACAATGAGCAGTTCTTC. It yields the protein CASSPPDAYNEQFF.

The chain carries TRBV5-1 and TRBJ2-6, with a possible D match to TRBD1 (5 bases). Germline-derived CDR1 and CDR2 are SGHRS and YFSETQ. The CDR3 is 17 residues long. Trimming left V 1 base short and J 0 bases short, with 11 bases between. The chain's CDR3 is CASSLLPQGSGANVLTF. CDR3 coding DNA: TGCGCCAGCAGCTTGCTACCCCAGGGCTCTGGGGCCAACGTCCTGACTTTC.

The J gene is TRBJ2-7, the V gene TRBV14; D might be TRBD1 or TRBD2, each matching 5 bases. V was shortened by 0 bases and J by 4 bases, with 10 bases between the two germline ends. Germline CDR1 SGHDN, CDR2 FVKESK. CDR3 length: 14 residues. CDR3 residues: CASSQEGTRYEQYF. The CDR3 region has the DNA TGTGCCAGCAGCCAAGAGGGGACGAGATACGAGCAGTACTTC. The variable domain in full, completed from reference TRBV14 and TRBJ2-7, reads EAGVTQFPSHSVIEKGQTVTLRCDPISGHDNLYWYRRVMGKEIKFLLHFVKESKQDESGMPNNRFLAERTGGTYSTLKVQPAELEDSGVYFCASSQEGTRYEQYFGPGTRLTVT.

CDR3 in DNA: TGTGCCAGCAGCTTAACCGCGTACCAAGAGACCCAGTACTTC. Its translation is CASSLTAYQETQYF. This sequence joins TRBV7-6 and TRBJ2-5; D unresolved. V was clipped by 2 bases and J by 0 bases, with 7 bases between them. Germline V gives CDR1 SGHVS, CDR2 FNYEAQ. The CDR3 sequence is 14 residues long. Full variable domain (remainder filled in from reference TRBV7-6 and TRBJ2-5): GAGVSQSPRYKVTKRGQDVALRCDPISGHVSLYWYRQALGQGPEFLTYFNYEAQQDKSGLPNDRFSAERPEGSISTLTIQRTEQRDSAMYRCASSLTAYQETQYFGPGTRLLVL.

The chain employs TRBV7-6 and TRBJ2-3; 7 bases map to TRBD1. Losses at the gene ends were 4 bases for V and 0 bases for J; bases not matched to a gene: 10. Germline CDR1 and CDR2: SGHVS and FNYEAQ. This CDR3 is built from 17 residues. The CDR3 DNA reads TGTGCCAGCAGCTCTCGGCCGACAGGGTCTAGCACAGATACGCAGTATTTT. Translating it yields CASSSRPTGSSTDTQYF.

The rearrangement uses TRBV4-2 and TRBJ2-5; D is uncertain. Between the trimmed V and J ends, which lost 5 bases and 4 bases, there was a span of 8 bases. CDR1 and CDR2 (germline): LGHNA, YNFKEQ. This CDR3 has 12 residues. The CDR3 nucleotides are TGTGCCAGCAGCTACTACGGAGAGACCCAGTACTTC. It translates to CASSYYGETQYF.

V and J are TRBV11-2 and TRBJ2-7; D unclear. The CDR3 loop spans 14 amino acids. The V gene lost 0 bases and the J gene lost 6 bases, with 12 bases spanning the gap. Germline V gives CDR1 SGHAT, CDR2 FQNNGV. The CDR3, as DNA: TGTGCCAGCAGCTTAGATCAAGGATTTTCCGAGCAGTACTTC. Translating gives CASSLDQGFSEQYF. The full variable domain, completed using reference TRBV11-2 and TRBJ2-7, is EAGVAQSPRYKIIEKRQSVAFWCNPISGHATLYWYQQILGQGPKLLIQFQNNGVVDDSQLPKDRFSAERLKGVDSTLKIQPAKLEDSAVYLCASSLDQGFSEQYFGPGTRLTVT.

The chain uses TRBV21-1 and TRBJ1-2; TRBD1, the table's D call, was not compared with the DNA. TRBV21-1 is deemed a pseudogene. The CDR3 runs 15 residues. The CDR3, as DNA: TGTGCCAGCAGCACGGCCCGACAGTCGAGCTATGGCTACACCTTC. Its translation: CASSTARQSSYGYTF.

The chain combines TRBV9 with TRBJ1-1, with a weak D call TRBD1 (6 bases). Germline assignment: CDR1 SGDLS and CDR2 YYNGEE. The V gene lost 0 bases and the J gene lost 4 bases, with 13 bases spanning the gap. There are 15 residues in the CDR3. Written as DNA, the CDR3 is TGTGCCAGCAGCGTAGTAGGGGGTTCGAGCACTGAAGCTTTCTTT. Protein sequence: CASSVVGGSSTEAFF.

In its sample, this clone was seen a few times. A read error may explain this, as a much larger clone is one base away. The same CDR3 can be traced to other DNA sequences in this sample. In nucleotides, the CDR3 is TGTGCCAGCAGGGACAGGGACACCGGGGAGCTGTTTTTT. It yields the protein CASRDRDTGELFF. J is TRBJ2-2 and V is TRBV2; TRBD1 aligns across 8 bases. Unmatched junction bases numbered 0, after V lost 6 bases and J lost 3 bases. The CDR3 covers 13 residues. The germline V gene has CDR1 SNHLY and CDR2 FYNNEI.

The chain links TRBV2 to TRBJ2-1; 8 bases map to TRBD1. J gave up 7 bases and V 6 bases, and 17 bases lay outside the gene matches. Germline V gene lookup returns CDR1 SNHLY and CDR2 FYNNEI. The CDR3 extends over 17 amino acids. The CDR3 sequence: CASRETPAGTGRNEQFF. The CDR3 DNA follows: TGTGCCAGCAGGGAAACCCCCGCCGGGACAGGACGAAATGAGCAGTTCTTC.

V gene TRBV5-1 combines with J gene TRBJ2-1; possibly TRBD2 for D (6 bases). The V gene lost 4 bases and the J gene lost 7 bases, with 15 bases spanning the gap. The CDR3 covers 14 residues. CDR1 SGHRS and CDR2 YFSETQ come from the germline V gene. This CDR3 reads CASSVLALENEQFF. DNA of the CDR3: TGCGCCAGCAGCGTTCTAGCGTTGGAAAATGAGCAGTTCTTC. Using reference TRBV5-1 and TRBJ2-1 for the parts outside the CDR3, the full variable domain is KAGVTQTPRYLIKTRGQQVTLSCSPISGHRSVSWYQQTPGQGLQFLFEYFSETQRNKGNFPGRFSGRQFSNSRSEMNVSTLELGDSALYLCASSVLALENEQFFGPGTRLTVL.

The chain couples TRBV2 to TRBJ2-7, with 9 bases fitting TRBD1. The V segment lost 6 bases and the J segment 3 bases; nucleotides outside the gene matches: 12. Germline CDR1 and CDR2: SNHLY and FYNNEI. The CDR3 runs to 16 residues. The CDR3 reads CASSGLGTGSYYEQYF. In DNA form, the CDR3 reads TGTGCCAGCAGCGGCCTGGGGACAGGGAGTTACTACGAGCAGTACTTC.

The chain uses TRBV7-9 and TRBJ2-7, with 7 bases aligning to TRBD2. J was trimmed by 2 bases and V by 5 bases; bases with no gene match: 12. This CDR3 has 16 amino acids. Germline loops: CDR1 SEHNR, CDR2 FQNEAQ (reference sequence). In DNA, the CDR3 is TGTGCCAGCAGCAATGGGAAGCGGGAAGTGACCTACGAGCAGTACTTC. Translation gives CASSNGKREVTYEQYF. The whole variable domain, remainder taken from reference TRBV7-9 and TRBJ2-7, is DTGVSQNPRHKITKRGQNVTFRCDPISEHNRLYWYRQTLGQGPEFLTYFQNEAQLEKSRLLSDRFSAERPKGSFSTLEIQRTEQGDSAMYLCASSNGKREVTYEQYFGPGTRLTVT.

The rearrangement joins TRBV18 to TRBJ2-5; D is ambiguous. The CDR3 is made up of 15 amino acids. The germline CDR1 and CDR2 sequences are KGHSH and LQKENI. The V end was cut by 2 bases, the J end by 1 base, with 11 bases between. CDR3 region: CASSPLIARQETQYF. The CDR3 DNA sequence: TGTGCCAGCTCACCATTGATAGCACGCCAAGAGACCCAGTACTTC.

The chain carries TRBV9 and TRBJ2-5; D is perhaps TRBD1 or TRBD2 (6 bases each). The germline V gene has CDR1 SGDLS and CDR2 YYNGEE. The V end lost 0 bases, the J end lost 4 bases, and 10 bases lay between the germline ends. There are 14 residues in the CDR3. Here the CDR3 DNA reads TGTGCCAGCAGCGTAGAGGGGGGTACAGAGACCCAGTACTTC. This sequence encodes CASSVEGGTETQYF. The entire variable domain, with the rest obtained from reference TRBV9 and TRBJ2-5, is as follows: DSGVTQTPKHLITATGQRVTLRCSPRSGDLSVYWYQQSLDQGLQFLIQYYNGEERAKGNILERFSAQQFPDLHSELNLSSLELGDSALYFCASSVEGGTETQYFGPGTRLLVL.